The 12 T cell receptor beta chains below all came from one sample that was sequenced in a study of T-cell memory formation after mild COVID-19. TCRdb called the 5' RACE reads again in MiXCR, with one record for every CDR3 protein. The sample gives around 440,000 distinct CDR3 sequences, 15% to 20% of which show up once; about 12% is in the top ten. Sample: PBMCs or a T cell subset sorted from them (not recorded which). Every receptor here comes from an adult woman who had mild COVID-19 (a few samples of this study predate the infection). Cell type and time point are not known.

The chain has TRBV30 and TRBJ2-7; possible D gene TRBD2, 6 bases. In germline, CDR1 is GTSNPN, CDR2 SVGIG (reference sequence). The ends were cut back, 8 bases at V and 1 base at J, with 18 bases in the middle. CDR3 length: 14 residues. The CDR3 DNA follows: TGTGCCGCCCCTGGGAGGAAGGGGTCCTACGAGCAGTACTTC. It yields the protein CAAPGRKGSYEQYF.

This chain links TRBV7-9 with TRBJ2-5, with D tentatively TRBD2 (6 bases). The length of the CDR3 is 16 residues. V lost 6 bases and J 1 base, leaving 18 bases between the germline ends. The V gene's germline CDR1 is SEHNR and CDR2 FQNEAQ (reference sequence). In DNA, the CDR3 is TGTGCCAGCAGTTGGAGGGGTAGCGGAAGCCAAGAGACCCAGTACTTC. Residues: CASSWRGSGSQETQYF.

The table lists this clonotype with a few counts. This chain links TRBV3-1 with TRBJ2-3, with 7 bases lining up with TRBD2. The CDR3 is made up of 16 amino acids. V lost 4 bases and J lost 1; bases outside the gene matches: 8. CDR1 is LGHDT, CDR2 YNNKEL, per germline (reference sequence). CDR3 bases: TGTGCCAGCAGCCCGCGGGAGTGGTTTCGCACAGATACGCAGTATTTT. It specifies CASSPREWFRTDTQYF.

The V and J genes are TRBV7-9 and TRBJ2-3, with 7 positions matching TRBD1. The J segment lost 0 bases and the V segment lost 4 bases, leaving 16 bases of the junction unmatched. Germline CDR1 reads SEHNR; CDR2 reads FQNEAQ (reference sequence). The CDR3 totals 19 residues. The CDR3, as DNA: TGTGCCAGCAGCTATACCAGGAAGGAACAGGGGAGAAGCACAGATACGCAGTATTTT. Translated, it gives CASSYTRKEQGRSTDTQYF.

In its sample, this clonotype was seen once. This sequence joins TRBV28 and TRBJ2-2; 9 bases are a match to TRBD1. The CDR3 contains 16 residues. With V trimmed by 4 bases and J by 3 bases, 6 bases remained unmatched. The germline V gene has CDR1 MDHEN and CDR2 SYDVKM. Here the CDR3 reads CASSSTGTGYTGELFF. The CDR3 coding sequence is TGTGCCAGCAGTTCAACCGGGACAGGGTACACCGGGGAGCTGTTTTTT.

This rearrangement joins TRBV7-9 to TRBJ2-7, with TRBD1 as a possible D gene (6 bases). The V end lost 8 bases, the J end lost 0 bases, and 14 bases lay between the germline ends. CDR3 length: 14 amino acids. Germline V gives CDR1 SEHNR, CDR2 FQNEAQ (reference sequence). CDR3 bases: TGTGCCAGCCTTTTGACAGGCCCCTCCTACGAGCAGTACTTC. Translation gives CASLLTGPSYEQYF.

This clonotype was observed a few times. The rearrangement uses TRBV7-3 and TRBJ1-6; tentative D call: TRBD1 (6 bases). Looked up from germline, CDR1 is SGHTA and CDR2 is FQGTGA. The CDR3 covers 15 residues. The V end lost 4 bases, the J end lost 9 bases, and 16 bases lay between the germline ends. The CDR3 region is CASSSRDTAGSPLHF. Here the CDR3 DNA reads TGTGCCAGCAGCTCAAGGGACACGGCTGGTTCACCCCTCCACTTT.

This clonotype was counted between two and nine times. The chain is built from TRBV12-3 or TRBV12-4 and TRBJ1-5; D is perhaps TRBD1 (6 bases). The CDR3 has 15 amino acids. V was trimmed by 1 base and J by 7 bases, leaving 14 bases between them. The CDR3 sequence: CASSLGTKGGQPQHF. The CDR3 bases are TGTGCCAGCAGTTTAGGGACAAAGGGGGGGCAGCCCCAGCATTTT.

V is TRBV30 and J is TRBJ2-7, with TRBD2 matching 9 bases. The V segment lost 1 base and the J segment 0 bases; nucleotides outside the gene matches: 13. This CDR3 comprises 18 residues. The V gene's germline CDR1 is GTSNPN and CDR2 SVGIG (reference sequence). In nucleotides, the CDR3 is TGTGCCTGGAGTGGATCCTCCCGTAGCGGGAGCGGCTCCTACGAGCAGTACTTC. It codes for CAWSGSSRSGSGSYEQYF.

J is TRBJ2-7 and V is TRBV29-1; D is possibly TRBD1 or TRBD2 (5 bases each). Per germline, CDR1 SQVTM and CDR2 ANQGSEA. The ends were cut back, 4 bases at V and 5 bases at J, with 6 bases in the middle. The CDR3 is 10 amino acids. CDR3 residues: CSVGDHEQYF. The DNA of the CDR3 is TGCAGCGTTGGGGACCACGAGCAGTACTTC.

This CDR3 is CSAPLDRNYGYTF. The CDR3 bases are TGCAGTGCTCCGCTGGACAGGAACTATGGCTACACCTTC. This chain links TRBV20-1 with TRBJ1-2; 7 bases agree with TRBD1. The CDR3 has 13 residues. V lost 5 bases to trimming and J lost 2 bases; unmatched junction nucleotides: 5. In germline, CDR1 is DFQATT, CDR2 SNEGSKA (reference sequence).

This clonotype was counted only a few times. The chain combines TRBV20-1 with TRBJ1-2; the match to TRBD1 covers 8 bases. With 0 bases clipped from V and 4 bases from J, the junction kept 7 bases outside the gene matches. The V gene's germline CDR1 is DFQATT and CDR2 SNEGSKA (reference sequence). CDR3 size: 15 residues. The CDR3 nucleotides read TGCAGTGCTAGAGATCAGGGGGCGCAAGGCTATGGCTACACCTTC. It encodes CSARDQGAQGYGYTF.